This T cell receptor (beta chain) was recorded in a study of OX40 agonist ivuxolimab in advanced cancers. Study information: At 0.01 to 10 mg/kg, ivuxolimab was administered intravenously to patients every 2 weeks. Hepatocellular carcinoma, melanoma, renal cell or head and neck cancer was diagnosed in the dose-escalation patients.

Patients were excluded for autoimmune disease history or systemic immunosuppression. Trimming stripped 0 bases from V and 7 bases from J, with 16 bases between. The CDR3 runs to 15 residues. The germline V gene encodes CDR1 GTSNPN and CDR2 SVGIG (reference sequence). As for this clone: Its antigen remains unknown.

General study findings and limits: Normalized T-cell clonal expansion was also low in some nonresponders.

TCRdb keeps only in-frame clones here, not all; method: immunoSEQ multiplex PCR. The sample includes 72,000 or so clones, 80% of them seen just once. This chain uses TRBV30 with TRBJ1-5; D not resolved. Sequenced material: CD4+ or CD8+ T cells sorted from blood, taken in a trial of the OX40 agonist ivuxolimab. The TCR was taken from an adult with an advanced solid tumor such as melanoma, head and neck, liver or kidney cancer. CDR3 nucleotide sequence: TGTGCCTGGAGTGTACGGGCGGGGATGGGGCAGCCCCAGCATTTT. It translates to CAWSVRAGMGQPQHF. The full variable domain, with the rest looked up from reference TRBV30 and TRBJ1-5, is SQTIHQWPATLVQPVGSPLSLECTVEGTSNPNLYWYRQAAGRGLQLLFYSVGIGQISSEVPQNLSASRPQDRQFILSSKKLLLSDSGFYLCAWSVRAGMGQPQHFGDGTRLSIL.